A few counts support the clone carrying this T cell receptor (beta chain). Its antigen is not known. V was clipped by 7 bases and J by 4 bases, with 15 bases between them. The CDR3 sequence is 14 residues long. Germline-derived CDR1 and CDR2 are MNHNY and SVGAGI (reference sequence). TCRdb called the reads again in MiXCR, with one record for every CDR3 protein. The sample holds some 500,000 distinct CDR3 sequences; about 40% are singletons and the top ten take around 46%. These data are taken from a study of T cell repertoires in cytomegalovirus infection. Study in general: Well-studied HLA-B-restricted CMV epitopes were used in the study alongside recently identified HLA-C-restricted ones.

This clonotype was obtained from a human donor in good health (CMV status not recorded). Some clones in this sample may be carry-over from other donors' samples. The chain links TRBV6-6 to TRBJ2-3; unclear D gene. The specimen was cultured PBMCs, collected from culture after CMV antigen stimulation. This CDR3 is CASKRLPAADTQYF. In DNA form, the CDR3 reads TGTGCCAGCAAACGACTTCCGGCGGCAGATACGCAGTATTTT.